This T cell receptor beta chain is drawn from a study of T cell repertoires in cytomegalovirus infection. The overall study: Shared public TCR beta signatures pointed to both CMV infection and a matching HLA type. Study results and limitations: CMV carriers with the relevant HLA were identified by cumulative public TCR beta family frequency. The study found HLA-C-restricted CMV-specific TCR beta clonotypes dominating the ex vivo response.

TCRdb itself ran the reads through MiXCR, one entry per CDR3 protein. The sample has 450,000 to 600,000 distinct CDR3 sequences, about 11% seen once. This CDR3 region has 11 residues. Germline lookup yields CDR1 SGHAT and CDR2 FQNNGV. The ends were cut back, 6 bases at V and 5 bases at J, with 7 bases in the middle. This clonotype was observed many times. Its cognate antigen is unknown. The specimen sequenced was PBMCs. This TCR was recovered from a human donor in good health (CMV status not recorded). Some clones in this sample may be carry-over from other donors' samples. The chain is built from TRBV11-2 and TRBJ2-5; D is ambiguous. The CDR3 here is CASRLTETQYF. In DNA form, the CDR3 reads TGTGCCAGCAGACTTACTGAGACCCAGTACTTC.